Included here is one TCR beta chain sequence, with context. This specimen comes from a study of blood T cell repertoires in COVID-19. V shed 3 bases and J shed 7 bases, with 13 bases lying between them. The CDR3 contains 14 residues. Germline values: CDR1 MRHNA, CDR2 SNTAGT. The protocol was immunoSEQ multiplex PCR, while the TCRdb copy is restricted to in-frame clones and leaves out a portion. There are roughly 180,000 clones in the sample; about three quarters occur only once, and roughly 8.8% lies in the top ten. This TCR derives from a woman aged 45 to 65 with active or convalescent COVID-19. The chain links TRBV6-4 to TRBJ2-1; TRBD1 is a possible D gene (7 bases). The sequencing sample was made of peripheral blood. This CDR3 is CASSEWQGGNEQFF. CDR3 nucleotide sequence: TGTGCCAGCAGTGAGTGGCAGGGGGGAAATGAGCAGTTCTTC.